A selection of T cell receptor beta chains follows, all from one sample in a study of blood T cells in healthy people across ages. TCRdb analysed the 5' RACE reads with MiXCR anew, one entry per CDR3 protein. The table shows some 760,000 distinct CDR3 sequences, with about 25% occurring only once. The same specimen was also included in a second study, on T cells of mothers and their children.

The material sequenced was blood. The receptor source for this set is a boy under 18 in good health. Both conserved end residues are part of each CDR3. D genes are given only for firm matches. Clone size is not always given. Where it is, it says once, few, many or a class for expanded clones.

17,TRBD2,TRBV10-2,NA,TRBJ2-7,CASLGSASGSGLGEQYF,TGCGCCAGCCTGGGGTCCGCTAGCGGGAGTGGTTTAGGAGAGCAGTACTTC
16,TRBD2,TRBV7-8,few,TRBJ2-2,CASSKGLAGEAGELFF,TGTGCCAGCAGCAAGGGACTAGCGGGAGAAGCCGGGGAGCTGTTTTTT
14,NA,TRBV12-3/TRBV12-4,NA,TRBJ2-7,CASSPRPGNYEQYF,TGTGCCAGCAGTCCCCGACCAGGGAACTACGAGCAGTACTTC
15,NA,TRBV7-2,few,TRBJ2-7,CASSGLTGVNYEQYF,TGTGCCAGCAGCGGACTTACAGGAGTGAACTACGAGCAGTACTTC
13,NA,TRBV5-1,few,TRBJ1-2,CASSWGGLDGYTF,TGCGCCAGCAGCTGGGGAGGTTTGGATGGCTACACCTTC
16,NA,TRBV6-6,NA,TRBJ2-7,CASSYGTQQGTYEQCF,TGTGCCAGCAGTTACGGAACGCAACAGGGTACTTACGAGCAGTGCTTC
16,NA,TRBV4-2,few,TRBJ2-1,CASSQVDGGTLNEQFF,TGTGCCAGCAGCCAAGTTGACGGGGGAACTCTCAATGAGCAGTTCTTC
12,NA,TRBV29-1,few,TRBJ1-2,CSVGEWGYGYTF,TGCAGCGTGGGGGAGTGGGGGTATGGCTACACCTTC
18,TRBD2,TRBV4-2,NA,TRBJ2-3,CASSQDHGTSGSTDTQYF,TGTGCCAGCAGCCAAGATCACGGGACTAGCGGAAGCACAGATACGCAGTATTTT
13,NA,TRBV7-2,few,TRBJ1-6,CASSSGYNSPLHF,TGTGCCAGCAGCTCAGGATACAATTCACCCCTCCACTTT
15,NA,TRBV4-1,few,TRBJ2-5,CASSQSTGVEETQYF,TGCGCCAGCAGCCAGTCCACTGGAGTCGAAGAGACCCAGTACTTC
15,TRBD2,TRBV20-1,few,TRBJ2-7,CSARAFGGGIDEQYF,TGCAGTGCTAGGGCTTTTGGGGGGGGGATCGACGAGCAGTACTTC
14,TRBD1,TRBV9,few,TRBJ1-1,CASSEGTGNTEAFF,TGTGCCAGCAGCGAGGGGACAGGTAACACTGAAGCTTTCTTT
15,TRBD2,TRBV7-8,NA,TRBJ2-7,CASSLRPGLAYEQYF,TGTGCCAGCAGCCTCCGCCCGGGACTAGCCTACGAGCAGTACTTC
13,NA,TRBV6-5,NA,TRBJ2-3,CASRPGYTDTQYF,TGTGCCAGCAGACCAGGCTACACAGATACGCAGTATTTT
17,TRBD1,TRBV7-2,few,TRBJ2-7,CASSLGSDRAFSYEQYF,TGTGCCAGCAGCTTAGGTTCGGACAGGGCCTTTTCCTACGAGCAGTACTTC
14,NA,TRBV3-1,NA,TRBJ1-2,CASSQDWNNYGYTF,TGTGCCAGCAGCCAAGATTGGAATAACTATGGCTACACCTTC
14,TRBD1,TRBV20-1,once,TRBJ2-5,CSARPYRGSETQYF,TGCAGTGCCAGACCGTACAGGGGTTCGGAGACCCAGTACTTC
15,NA,TRBV5-6,few,TRBJ1-4,CASSLMITTNEKLFF,TGTGCCAGCAGCTTGATGATAACAACTAATGAAAAACTGTTTTTT
14,TRBD1,TRBV7-9,NA,TRBJ1-2,CASSLTGMNGGYTF,TGTGCCAGCAGCTTGACAGGGATGAATGGTGGCTACACCTTC
14,NA,TRBV10-3,NA,TRBJ1-1,CAISESRLNTEAFF,TGTGCCATCAGTGAGTCGAGGCTGAACACTGAAGCTTTCTTT
13,NA,TRBV18,few,TRBJ1-5,CASSKGLNQPQHF,TGTGCCAGCTCAAAGGGACTTAATCAGCCCCAGCATTTT
16,TRBD2,TRBV10-2,NA,TRBJ2-5,CASSDGSGSGSETQYF,TGCGCCAGCAGTGATGGTAGCGGGAGCGGCTCAGAGACCCAGTACTTC
19,NA,TRBV3-1,few,TRBJ2-1,CASSHRPSKGTPSYNEQFF,TGTGCCAGCAGCCATCGCCCTTCCAAGGGGACACCGTCCTACAATGAGCAGTTCTTC
13,NA,TRBV5-1,NA,TRBJ2-5,CASSLGSGETQCF,TGCGCCAGCAGCTTGGGGTCTGGGGAGACCCAGTGCTTC
14,NA,TRBV5-5,NA,TRBJ1-4,CASSPKVINEKLFF,TGTGCCAGCAGCCCAAAGGTCATCAATGAAAAACTGTTTTTT
18,NA,TRBV4-2,few,TRBJ2-1,CASSQDISGRPSYNEQFF,TGTGCCAGCAGCCAAGATATCAGCGGAAGACCCTCCTACAATGAGCAGTTCTTC
15,NA,TRBV29-1,NA,TRBJ2-5,CSVEGLRGVGETQYF,TGCAGCGTTGAGGGACTTAGGGGCGTCGGGGAGACCCAGTACTTC
15,NA,TRBV12-3/TRBV12-4,few,TRBJ2-7,CASSFWASPGHEQYF,TGTGCCAGCAGTTTTTGGGCCTCCCCTGGACACGAGCAGTACTTC
16,NA,TRBV12-3/TRBV12-4,NA,TRBJ2-4,CASSLGLGSAKNIQYF,TGTGCCAGCAGTTTGGGCTTAGGATCAGCCAAAAACATTCAGTACTTC
16,TRBD2,TRBV28,few,TRBJ2-3,CASSPRTSGRRTTQYF,TGTGCCAGCAGTCCACGGACTAGCGGGAGACGCACAACGCAGTATTTT
17,TRBD2,TRBV2,few,TRBJ2-4,CASSLFLAGAAKNIQYF,TGTGCCAGCAGCTTGTTCCTAGCGGGGGCGGCCAAAAACATTCAGTACTTC
12,NA,TRBV5-1,many,TRBJ2-3,CASSLFTDTQYF,TGCGCCAGCAGCTTGTTTACAGATACGCAGTATTTT
12,TRBD1,TRBV28,NA,TRBJ2-7,CASQGASYEQYF,TGTGCCAGCCAGGGGGCTTCCTACGAGCAGTACTTC
14,NA,TRBV12-3/TRBV12-4,NA,TRBJ1-4,CASRRETPNEKLFF,TGTGCCAGCAGGCGGGAGACCCCGAATGAAAAACTGTTTTTT
15,TRBD2,TRBV5-1,NA,TRBJ2-1,CASSLVSGSTNEQFF,TGCGCCAGCAGCTTGGTTAGCGGGAGTACGAATGAGCAGTTCTTC
17,NA,TRBV28,few,TRBJ2-2,CASRLGTGKTLTGELFF,TGTGCCAGCAGACTTGGAACAGGGAAGACCCTCACCGGGGAGCTGTTCTTT
14,NA,TRBV6-2/TRBV6-3,few,TRBJ1-3,CASTPQESGNTIYF,TGTGCCAGCACGCCCCAGGAGTCTGGAAACACCATATATTTT
14,NA,TRBV18,NA,TRBJ1-3,CASSPPWPGNTIYF,TGTGCCAGCTCACCACCTTGGCCTGGAAACACCATATATTTT
15,NA,TRBV14,NA,TRBJ1-4,CASSQDRRQNEKLFF,TGTGCCAGCAGCCAAGATCGCAGACAAAATGAAAAACTGTTTTTT
13,TRBD2,TRBV6-2/TRBV6-3,NA,TRBJ2-7,CASAAGGLSEQYF,TGTGCCAGCGCGGCGGGAGGCTTGTCTGAGCAGTACTTC
18,TRBD2,TRBV5-6,NA,TRBJ2-1,CASSLGLAGGGSYNEQFF,TGTGCCAGCAGCTTGGGACTAGCGGGGGGGGGCTCCTACAATGAGCAGTTCTTC
12,NA,TRBV28,NA,TRBJ2-7,CASKSDIYEQYF,TGTGCCAGCAAGTCGGATATCTACGAGCAGTACTTC
14,NA,TRBV20-1,few,TRBJ2-7,CSAIPAGKPYEQYF,TGCAGTGCTATCCCTGCGGGAAAACCCTACGAGCAGTACTTC
16,NA,TRBV6-2/TRBV6-3,few,TRBJ2-1,CASSRADRLGTNEQFF,TGTGCCAGCAGCCGAGCAGACAGGTTGGGGACCAATGAGCAGTTCTTC
15,NA,TRBV18,few,TRBJ2-7,CASSPSQPSSYEQYF,TGTGCCAGCTCACCATCACAGCCTAGCTCCTACGAGCAGTACTTC
15,NA,TRBV7-3,few,TRBJ2-3,CASSLKLGSTDTQYF,TGTGCCAGCAGCTTAAAACTAGGTAGCACAGATACGCAGTATTTT
14,NA,TRBV6-1,few,TRBJ2-5,CASSENVVGETQYF,TGTGCCAGCAGTGAAAATGTCGTGGGGGAGACCCAGTACTTC
15,NA,TRBV4-1,NA,TRBJ1-2,CASSQVTTAYYGYTF,TGCGCCAGCAGCCAAGTTACCACAGCCTACTATGGCTACACCTTC
14,NA,TRBV12-3/TRBV12-4,few,TRBJ1-4,CASSFRVRDEKLFF,TGTGCCAGCAGTTTCCGGGTTCGGGATGAAAAACTGTTTTTT
15,NA,TRBV2,few,TRBJ1-2,CASSEVMQTNYGYTF,TGTGCCAGCAGTGAGGTCATGCAGACTAACTATGGCTACACCTTC
14,NA,TRBV3-1,NA,TRBJ2-5,CASSQQAAIETQYF,TGTGCCAGCAGCCAACAGGCGGCTATTGAGACCCAGTACTTC
15,TRBD2,TRBV6-1,NA,TRBJ2-1,CASSLGLAEHNEQFF,TGTGCCAGCAGCCTGGGACTAGCGGAACACAATGAGCAGTTCTTC
15,TRBD2,TRBV20-1,NA,TRBJ2-5,CSARGSSGGAETQYF,TGCAGTGCTAGAGGATCTAGCGGGGGGGCAGAGACCCAGTACTTC
17,TRBD2,TRBV20-1,NA,TRBJ2-7,CSAVGAGGPPYPYEQYF,TGCAGTGCAGTCGGGGCGGGGGGCCCCCCCTACCCCTACGAGCAGTACTTC